The clone carrying this TCR beta chain was detected only a few times. Its target is not known. The assay was immunoSEQ multiplex PCR, and TCRdb's table has in-frame clones only and misses some. The table shows about 70,000 clones, with roughly 90% occurring only once. Germline trimming cut 6 bases from V and 6 bases from J; bases unmatched to any gene: 11. Germline V gene data show CDR1 as SGHAT and CDR2 as FQNNGV. The CDR3 extends over 14 amino acids. The data originate from a study of lymphopenia after photon versus proton radiotherapy. Study-wide findings and caveats: After the lymphocyte nadir, photon-treated repertoires showed oligoclonal expansion, especially of CD8+ Temra cells. In patients who died, overall survival fell as post-nadir TCR diversity dropped more.

The V gene is TRBV11-2, the J gene TRBJ2-7; TRBD2 aligns across 7 bases. The sequence derives from a woman aged 40 to 50 with cholangiocarcinoma. The source was peripheral blood, collected from a patient treated with photon-based radiotherapy. CDR3 sequence (DNA): TGTGCCAGCAGTCCGACCTCGGGGGGTACCGAGCAGTACTTC. Protein: CASSPTSGGTEQYF.